A single sample gave rise to the 15 T cell receptor beta chains below, sequenced in a study of T-cell memory formation after mild COVID-19. TCRdb re-derived calls from the 5' RACE reads in MiXCR, one entry per CDR3 protein. The profile covers 300,000 to 400,000 distinct CDR3 sequences, with about 21% appearing a single time and around 13% taken by the ten largest. Input material: PBMCs or a T cell subset sorted from them (not recorded which). Receptor source: an adult woman who had mild COVID-19 (a few samples of this study predate the infection). Cell type and time point are not known.

The V and J genes are TRBV12-3 or TRBV12-4 and TRBJ2-1, with D perhaps TRBD2 (6 bases). V lost 2 bases and J 4 bases, leaving 12 bases between the germline ends. The CDR3 length is 15 residues. This CDR3 reads CASSLSAGLYNEQFF. The CDR3 region has the DNA TGTGCCAGCAGTTTATCTGCGGGGTTATACAATGAGCAGTTCTTC.

Concerning this clonotype itself: A junction boundary mismatches the germline segment, possibly from a read error. The rearrangement joins TRBV14 to TRBJ1-2, with no clear D. The germline gives CDR1 SGHDN, CDR2 FVKESK. The CDR3 has 18 residues. The chain's CDR3 is CASSQSGLPGRANYGYSF. As DNA, the CDR3 is TGTGCCAGCAGCCAATCGGGTTTGCCAGGACGAGCTAACTATGGCTACTCCTTC. The full variable domain, its missing parts supplied by reference TRBV14 and TRBJ1-2, is EAGVTQFPSHSVIEKGQTVTLRCDPISGHDNLYWYRRVMGKEIKFLLHFVKESKQDESGMPNNRFLAERTGGTYSTLKVQPAELEDSGVYFCASSQSGLPGRANYGYSFGSGTRLTVV.

In its sample, this clonotype was seen many times. V gene TRBV7-9 combines with J gene TRBJ2-7, with D perhaps TRBD2 (6 bases). The CDR3 is 15 amino acids. Looked up from germline, CDR1 is SEHNR and CDR2 is FQNEAQ (reference sequence). Trimming took off 2 bases at V and 3 bases at J, with 14 bases between the two ends. CDR3 DNA: TGTGCCAGCAGCTTATTTCCTAGCGAAGGCTACGAGCAGTACTTC. Protein product: CASSLFPSEGYEQYF.

This clonotype was observed a few times. CDR3 sequence: CASSRVGGTEAFF. In DNA form, the CDR3 reads TGCGCCAGCAGCAGGGTGGGGGGGACCGAAGCTTTCTTT. The chain carries TRBV5-1 and TRBJ1-1, with D possibly matching TRBD1 (5 bases). Between the trimmed V and J ends, which lost 4 bases and 8 bases, there was a span of 15 bases. Germline CDR1 SGHRS, CDR2 YFSETQ. This CDR3 contains 13 residues.

This clonotype came up a few times. The chain is built from TRBV7-6 and TRBJ2-3; 10 bases line up with TRBD1. J lost 4 bases, V lost 1 base, and 8 bases had no gene match. Germline V gene lookup returns CDR1 SGHVS and CDR2 FNYEAQ. This CDR3 region has 17 residues. Here the CDR3 reads CASSLGRQGAWADTQYF. The DNA of the CDR3 is TGTGCCAGCAGCTTAGGAAGACAGGGGGCATGGGCAGATACGCAGTATTTT. The whole variable domain, remainder taken from reference TRBV7-6 and TRBJ2-3, is GAGVSQSPRYKVTKRGQDVALRCDPISGHVSLYWYRQALGQGPEFLTYFNYEAQQDKSGLPNDRFSAERPEGSISTLTIQRTEQRDSAMYRCASSLGRQGAWADTQYFGPGTRLTVL.

The chain joins TRBV7-6 to TRBJ1-1; 11 bases line up with TRBD1. Unmatched junction bases numbered 10, after V lost 7 bases and J lost 6 bases. CDR3 size: 15 residues. Germline assignment: CDR1 SGHVS and CDR2 FNYEAQ. The CDR3 is CASTNRGQGASEAFF. As DNA, the CDR3 is TGTGCCAGCACCAACCGAGGACAGGGGGCGTCTGAAGCTTTCTTT. Full variable domain (rest looked up from reference TRBV7-6 and TRBJ1-1): GAGVSQSPRYKVTKRGQDVALRCDPISGHVSLYWYRQALGQGPEFLTYFNYEAQQDKSGLPNDRFSAERPEGSISTLTIQRTEQRDSAMYRCASTNRGQGASEAFFGQGTRLTVV.

This clonotype was counted between two and nine times. This chain joins TRBV5-1 and TRBJ2-7; TRBD1 matches at 7 bases. Germline CDR1 is SGHRS and CDR2 is YFSETQ. CDR3 length equals 14 residues. V lost 2 bases and J lost 6; bases outside the gene matches: 8. CDR3 sequence reads: CASSFRGQNGEQYF. CDR3 DNA: TGCGCCAGCAGCTTCCGGGGACAGAACGGCGAGCAGTACTTC.

The chain carries TRBV5-1 and TRBJ2-7; possibly TRBD1 for D (7 bases). Germline V gene sequence: CDR1 SGHRS, CDR2 YFSETQ. V was cut by 3 bases and J by 6 bases, with 13 bases left in between. The CDR3 spans 13 residues. The CDR3 spells CASSSRRDSEQYF. Written as DNA, the CDR3 is TGCGCCAGCAGCTCCCGGCGGGACAGCGAGCAGTACTTC.

V is TRBV25-1 and J is TRBJ1-1, with unresolved D. V lost 1 base, J lost 4 bases, and 4 bases lay in between. The CDR3 sequence is 12 residues long. CDR1 and CDR2 (germline): MGHDK, SYGVNS. The CDR3 here is CASSELGTEAFF. CDR3 coding DNA: TGTGCCAGCAGTGAATTGGGCACTGAAGCTTTCTTT.

The rearrangement links TRBV20-1 to TRBJ2-1; 10 bases align to TRBD2. Per the germline V gene, CDR1 is DFQATT and CDR2 is SNEGSKA (reference sequence). The junction had 9 bases not matched to a gene; V was cut back by 5 bases and J by 8 bases. The length of the CDR3 is 14 residues. CDR3 in amino acids: CSAPPSGSGHEQFF. The CDR3 DNA follows: TGCAGTGCTCCGCCTAGCGGGAGCGGACATGAGCAGTTCTTC.

The genes are TRBV18 and TRBJ2-5; 11 bases match TRBD2. CDR3 length: 15 amino acids. With V trimmed by 7 bases and J by 5 bases, 9 bases remained unmatched. Germline V gives CDR1 KGHSH, CDR2 LQKENI. As DNA, the CDR3 is TGTGCCAGCTTTTCACTAGCGGGAGATTCGGAGACCCAGTACTTC. Its translation: CASFSLAGDSETQYF.

This clonotype has only a few counts. This chain connects TRBV29-1 to TRBJ2-1; 16 positions agree with TRBD2. The germline V gene has CDR1 SQVTM and CDR2 ANQGSEA. V lost 4 bases, J lost 0 bases, and 6 bases stayed unmatched. The CDR3 is 18 residues long. CDR3 coding DNA: TGCAGCGTTGCGGGACTAGCGGGAGGGTCCAGCTCCTACAATGAGCAGTTCTTC. This sequence encodes CSVAGLAGGSSSYNEQFF.

This clonotype occurred many times. The chain is built from TRBV5-1 and TRBJ2-1; tentatively, D is TRBD1 (6 bases). The germline V and J ends were trimmed by 0 bases and 8 bases, with 21 bases remaining between them. The germline V gene encodes CDR1 SGHRS and CDR2 YFSETQ. The CDR3 contains 17 residues. This CDR3 reads CASSLASFGTSYDEQFF. The CDR3 DNA reads as TGCGCCAGCAGCTTGGCCTCTTTTGGGACATCTTACGATGAGCAGTTCTTC.

This chain connects TRBV15 to TRBJ2-7; maybe TRBD2 (6 bases). V lost 0 bases and J 4 bases, leaving 10 bases between the germline ends. The CDR3 spans 14 residues. Germline-derived CDR1 and CDR2 are LNHNV and YYDKDF (reference sequence). CDR3 in amino acids: CATSREGGLYEQYF. The CDR3 nucleotides read TGTGCCACCAGCAGAGAGGGTGGACTATACGAGCAGTACTTC.

The chain has TRBV11-2 and TRBJ1-1; D is perhaps TRBD1 (5 bases). The CDR3 has 13 amino acids. Germline values: CDR1 SGHAT, CDR2 FQNNGV. Trimming cost V 9 bases and J 1 base, with 12 bases left between them. This chain's CDR3 is CASSGGWNTEAFF. The CDR3 DNA follows: TGTGCCAGTTCCGGGGGATGGAACACTGAAGCTTTCTTT.